These T cell receptor beta chains were read from a single sample in a study of blood T cells in healthy people across ages. Using its own MiXCR run on the 5' RACE reads, TCRdb lists one record per CDR3 protein. The table lists around 1,000,000 distinct CDR3 sequences, under 30% of them singletons. This sample was also put to use in a study of T cells of mothers and their children.

The sequenced sample consisted of blood. The receptor set was obtained from a girl aged 2-10 years in good health. Both conserved end residues are part of each CDR3. A D gene is named only where the DNA matches it firmly. Some rows mark clone size as missing; the rest say once, few, many or name a class of expanded clone.

d_call | j_call | cdr3_length | clone_size | v_call | cdr3_nt | cdr3_aa
. | TRBJ2-5 | 14 | . | TRBV5-6 | TGTGCCAGCAGCTTTCGGGACAATGAAGAGACCCAGTACTTC | CASSFRDNEETQYF
. | TRBJ1-6 | 13 | few | TRBV27 | TGTGCCAGCTCTGGCCGAGGGGGTTCACCCCTCCACTTT | CASSGRGGSPLHF
. | TRBJ1-1 | 14 | once | TRBV7-2 | TGTGCCAGCAGCTCCAGGTTGTCAACTCATGAAGCTTTCTTT | CASSSRLSTHEAFF
. | TRBJ1-2 | 12 | . | TRBV7-8 | TGTGCCAGCAGGTCCCCTGCGGATGGCTACACCTTC | CASRSPADGYTF
. | TRBJ2-7 | 13 | . | TRBV12-3/TRBV12-4 | TGTGCCAGCAGTTTTGGGGTGCCCTACGAGCAGTACTTC | CASSFGVPYEQYF
TRBD1 | TRBJ2-1 | 16 | . | TRBV7-8 | TGTGCCAGCAGCTTAGCGTTGGGACAGGTGGTGAATGAGCAGTTCTTC | CASSLALGQVVNEQFF
. | TRBJ2-7 | 15 | few | TRBV27 | TGTGCCAGCAGTTTATATGCAGGGGCCAACTACGAGCAGTACTTC | CASSLYAGANYEQYF
. | TRBJ2-5 | 14 | . | TRBV7-2 | TGTGCCAGCAGCACCAACTGGGGTCAAGAGACCCAGTACTTC | CASSTNWGQETQYF
. | TRBJ2-5 | 13 | few | TRBV7-8 | TGTGCCAGCAGCTGGGGGCGCAGTGAGACCCAGTACTTC | CASSWGRSETQYF
. | TRBJ2-7 | 15 | . | TRBV5-1 | TGCGCCAGCAGCCCGTCATTTACCTATTCCTACGAGCAGTACTTC | CASSPSFTYSYEQYF
. | TRBJ1-3 | 14 | few | TRBV28 | TGTGCCAGCAGTTCGGATGCCCTTGGGAACACCATATATTTT | CASSSDALGNTIYF
TRBD2 | TRBJ2-1 | 14 | few | TRBV6-2/TRBV6-3 | TGTGCCAGCAGTTGGGAGGGCCCTTACAATGAGCAGTTCTTC | CASSWEGPYNEQFF
. | TRBJ2-5 | 12 | few | TRBV27 | TGTGCCAGCAGAAGGAACCAAGAGACCCAGTACTTC | CASRRNQETQYF
TRBD2 | TRBJ2-3 | 18 | . | TRBV13 | TGTGCCAGCAGCGGATCCGGGACTAGCGGGAGTCGGACAGATACGCAGTATTTT | CASSGSGTSGSRTDTQYF
. | TRBJ2-1 | 18 | few | TRBV9 | TGTGCCAGCAGCGTAACCCCCCTGGGGGCGGGCTCCTACAATGAGCAGTTCTTC | CASSVTPLGAGSYNEQFF
. | TRBJ2-1 | 15 | . | TRBV20-1 | TGCAGTGCTAGTGTATTGGACTCGGTATACAATGAGCAGTTCTTC | CSASVLDSVYNEQFF
TRBD2 | TRBJ2-7 | 11 | . | TRBV29-1 | TGCAGCACGGGACTAGCAGGCGAGCAGTACTTC | CSTGLAGEQYF
. | TRBJ2-7 | 13 | few | TRBV4-1 | TGCGCCAGCAAGGGTATGGATTCCTACGAGCAGTACTTC | CASKGMDSYEQYF